These T cell receptor beta chains were read from a single sample in a study of shared clonotypes between healthy human individuals. The assay was immunoSEQ multiplex PCR, and TCRdb's table has in-frame clones only and misses some. In the table there are approximately 1.9 million clones, roughly 95% of which are singletons. Input material: naive CD8+ T cells from PBMCs. The receptors were gathered from a man aged 18 to 35 in good health. Some clones in this sample may be carry-over from other donors' samples. Each CDR3 is given with its conserved first and last residue. A D gene is named only where the DNA matches it firmly. Where a row states a size, it is once, few, many or the class of an expanded clone; other rows omit it.

CDR3aa	CDR3nt	abundance	v_gene	j_gene	d_gene
CSAIFHGEAFF	TGCAGTGCTATTTTTCATGGTGAAGCTTTCTTT	few	TRBV20-1	TRBJ1-1	NA
CASSPGQEMINQPQHF	TGTGCCAGTAGTCCGGGACAGGAGATGATCAATCAGCCCCAGCATTTT	once	TRBV19	TRBJ1-5	TRBD1
CASSPLRPNHYEQYF	TGTGCCAGCAGTCCTCTTCGGCCTAACCATTACGAGCAGTACTTC	NA	TRBV28	TRBJ2-7	NA
CASTRRPYEQYF	TGTGCCAGCACCCGGAGACCCTACGAGCAGTACTTC	NA	TRBV28	TRBJ2-7	NA
CASSVRDSNQPQHF	TGTGCCAGCAGCGTCAGGGATAGCAATCAGCCCCAGCATTTT	NA	TRBV6-6	TRBJ1-5	NA
CASILGRSFNTGELFF	TGTGCCAGCATTCTGGGACGATCTTTCAACACCGGGGAGCTGTTTTTT	NA	TRBV28	TRBJ2-2	NA
CASSLRATFGPDTQYF	TGTGCCAGCAGTCTCCGGGCCACGTTTGGCCCAGATACGCAGTATTTT	NA	TRBV27	TRBJ2-3	NA
CASSKQGDTQYF	TGTGCCAGCAGCAAGCAAGGAGATACGCAGTATTTT	NA	TRBV21-1	TRBJ2-3	NA
CATSREAREHTGELFF	TGTGCCACCAGCAGAGAGGCGCGGGAGCACACCGGGGAGCTGTTTTTT	NA	TRBV15	TRBJ2-2	TRBD2
CAWSLQRMIAGGTTEQYF	TGTGCCTGGAGTCTTCAACGAATGATAGCGGGAGGAACCACCGAGCAGTACTTC	NA	TRBV30	TRBJ2-7	TRBD2
CASSAGQGVYPYEQYF	TGTGCCAGCAGCGCAGGACAGGGGGTTTACCCCTACGAGCAGTACTTC	NA	TRBV9	TRBJ2-7	TRBD1
CASSAGGGLAGVTQYF	TGTGCCAGCAGCGCTGGGGGGGGACTAGCGGGAGTTACGCAGTATTTT	NA	TRBV9	TRBJ2-3	TRBD2
CASSRTRDSNYGYTF	TGCGCCAGCAGCCGGACGCGGGACAGCAATTATGGCTACACCTTC	NA	TRBV4-3	TRBJ1-2	TRBD1
CASSGRDSYNEQFF	TGTGCCAGCAGCGGGCGGGACTCCTACAATGAGCAGTTCTTC	once	TRBV14	TRBJ2-1	NA
CASSLPIELAGVYEQYF	TGTGCCAGCAGTTTACCCATCGAACTAGCGGGAGTGTACGAGCAGTACTTC	NA	TRBV28	TRBJ2-7	TRBD2
CASSPYGTSGFQETQYF	TGTGCCAGCAGCCCATACGGTACTAGCGGGTTCCAAGAGACCCAGTACTTC	NA	TRBV7-9	TRBJ2-5	TRBD2
CASSLTGGSDTEAFF	TGTGCCAGCAGTCTGACCGGGGGCTCGGACACTGAAGCTTTCTTT	NA	TRBV6-4	TRBJ1-1	NA
CASSTQGNYYGYTF	TGTGCCAGCAGTACTCAGGGTAATTACTATGGCTACACCTTC	NA	TRBV6-5	TRBJ1-2	NA
CASSSPRQGAPNQPQHF	TGTGCCAGCAGTTCGCCGCGACAGGGGGCGCCCAATCAGCCCCAGCATTTT	once	TRBV28	TRBJ1-5	TRBD1
CASSFSGAATNEKLFF	TGTGCCAGCAGTTTCTCAGGGGCTGCAACTAATGAAAAACTGTTTTTT	NA	TRBV27	TRBJ1-4	NA
CASSSRPGTSYNEQFF	TGTGCCAGCAGCTCTCGCCCCGGGACCAGCTACAATGAGCAGTTCTTC	NA	TRBV2	TRBJ2-1	NA
CASSFREADTQYF	TGCGCCAGCAGCTTCCGGGAAGCAGATACGCAGTATTTT	NA	TRBV5-1	TRBJ2-3	NA
CASSLILNPYEQYF	TGTGCCAGCAGTTTGATTCTCAACCCCTACGAGCAGTACTTC	NA	TRBV28	TRBJ2-7	NA
CASSLPPYEQYF	TGTGCCAGCAGTTTACCCCCCTACGAGCAGTACTTC	NA	TRBV28	TRBJ2-7	NA
CASSSSPNPGDYGYTF	TGTGCCAGCAGCTCTTCTCCAAACCCCGGGGACTATGGCTACACCTTC	NA	TRBV5-6	TRBJ1-2	NA
CATLDRVGYGYTF	TGTGCCACCCTCGACAGGGTCGGCTATGGCTACACCTTC	NA	TRBV19	TRBJ1-2	TRBD1
CASSGDSSYNEQFF	TGCGCCAGCAGTGGGGACAGCTCCTACAATGAGCAGTTCTTC	NA	TRBV10-1	TRBJ2-1	TRBD1
CASSYAGGTNTEAFF	TGTGCCAGCAGCTACGCAGGGGGCACGAACACTGAAGCTTTCTTT	NA	TRBV7-3	TRBJ1-1	TRBD1
CASSHIGAYEQYF	TGTGCCAGTAGCCATATAGGGGCCTACGAGCAGTACTTC	NA	TRBV19	TRBJ2-7	NA
CASSEGRLGNQPQHF	TGTGCCAGCAGTGAGGGACGGTTAGGGAATCAGCCCCAGCATTTT	few	TRBV2	TRBJ1-5	NA
CASSLELRGTNTGELFF	TGTGCCAGCAGCTTAGAGTTGAGAGGCACGAACACCGGGGAGCTGTTTTTT	NA	TRBV11-3	TRBJ2-2	NA
CASSLDLGAPYEQYF	TGTGCCAGCAGCTTAGATCTCGGGGCCCCATACGAGCAGTACTTC	NA	TRBV7-9	TRBJ2-7	NA
CASSPSTGDISYEQYF	TGTGCCAGTAGTCCATCGACAGGGGACATCTCCTACGAGCAGTACTTC	NA	TRBV19	TRBJ2-7	TRBD1
CASSLVSKERWGGYNEQFF	TGTGCCAGCAGTTTGGTTTCCAAGGAGCGTTGGGGCGGGTACAATGAGCAGTTCTTC	NA	TRBV28	TRBJ2-1	NA
CASSEEAGTPLTGKLFF	TGTGCCAGCAGTGAGGAAGCCGGGACACCTCTCACCGGGAAACTGTTTTTT	NA	TRBV2	TRBJ1-4	NA
CASSLVGRETKMSTGELFF	TGTGCCAGCAGCTTAGTAGGCAGGGAGACCAAAATGAGCACCGGGGAGCTGTTTTTT	NA	TRBV7-3	TRBJ2-2	NA
CASSFGQLDEQYF	TGCGCCAGCAGCTTCGGACAATTGGACGAGCAGTACTTC	once	TRBV5-1	TRBJ2-7	NA
CASRTVPSDEQFF	TGTGCCAGCAGGACTGTTCCTAGCGATGAGCAGTTCTTC	NA	TRBV6-5	TRBJ2-1	NA
CASRGQRLSNYGYTF	TGTGCCAGCAGGGGACAGCGCTTATCTAACTATGGCTACACCTTC	NA	TRBV2	TRBJ1-2	TRBD1
CASTWQLNTEAFF	TGTGCCAGTACATGGCAGTTGAACACTGAAGCTTTCTTT	NA	TRBV19	TRBJ1-1	NA
CAWGSGYEDTQYF	TGTGCCTGGGGTAGCGGATACGAAGATACGCAGTATTTT	NA	TRBV30	TRBJ2-3	NA
CACRSSLLPYEQYF	TGTGCCTGCCGTTCTAGCCTCCTACCCTACGAGCAGTACTTC	NA	TRBV7-9	TRBJ2-7	NA
CASGLILGQGNTGELFF	TGTGCTAGTGGTTTGATCCTGGGACAGGGAAACACCGGGGAGCTGTTTTTT	NA	TRBV12-5	TRBJ2-2	TRBD1
CASYDWAGETYEQYF	TGTGCCAGCTATGATTGGGCGGGGGAAACCTACGAGCAGTACTTC	NA	TRBV7-8	TRBJ2-7	TRBD2
CASSVATGVHEQYF	TGTGCCAGCAGCGTAGCGACAGGGGTGCACGAGCAGTACTTC	NA	TRBV9	TRBJ2-7	TRBD1
CASSESLGGGEQYF	TGTGCCAGCAGTGAATCCCTAGGAGGCGGGGAGCAGTACTTC	NA	TRBV6-1	TRBJ2-7	NA
CASSLGVAEQYF	TGTGCCAGCAGCTTAGGAGTAGCCGAGCAGTACTTC	NA	TRBV7-9	TRBJ2-7	NA
CASSLAVRGTPEETQYF	TGTGCCAGCAGCTTAGCCGTCAGAGGGACACCTGAAGAGACCCAGTACTTC	NA	TRBV7-2	TRBJ2-5	NA
CASSIIGQPTEGAFF	TGTGCCAGTAGTATAATCGGACAGCCCACTGAAGGAGCTTTCTTT	NA	TRBV19	TRBJ1-1	NA
CASSGLAATDTQYF	TGTGCCAGCTCGGGACTAGCGGCAACAGATACGCAGTATTTT	NA	TRBV12-1	TRBJ2-3	NA
CASSLRQTRGYTEAFF	TGTGCCAGCAGCTTACGACAGACCCGAGGGTACACTGAAGCTTTCTTT	NA	TRBV7-9	TRBJ1-1	NA